The T cell receptor (beta chain) under discussion was sequenced for a study of PD-1 blockade in classical Hodgkin lymphoma (dated by TCRdb to between 2020 and 2021). About the study as a whole: Nivolumab dosing was 3 mg/kg intravenously every 2 weeks, continuing until either disease progression or unacceptable toxicity. The study used CyTOF and TCR beta sequencing to define a peripheral blood immune signature of response to PD-1 blockade in classical Hodgkin lymphoma. The paper's findings and limits, for the study overall: Baseline TCR diversity was reported to be lower in newly diagnosed patients than in healthy donors and to be lower still in relapsed/refractory patients. Only a single clinical trial cohort was studied, and what caused the repertoire differences, possibly disease activity or prior therapy, remained undefined. Trial patients with a complete response had baseline diversity similar to that of newly diagnosed patients, while partial responders and progressors had significantly lower diversity. Patients starting nivolumab less than 1 year after ASCT had lower diversity and were excluded from later analyses to avoid confounding by immune reconstitution. CD4+ but not CD8+ TCR diversity rose significantly by C4D1 (p=0.0027 vs p=0.16), most apparent in complete responders (p=0.02).

Reading the label with the study, this specimen's time point is: cycle 1 day 1 (C1D1), immediately before nivolumab initiation. Every trial patient had relapsed following autologous stem cell transplantation, and prior brentuximab vedotin exposure was what differed among cohorts A, B and C. The trial cohort was composed of approximately 56 patients with relapsed/refractory classical Hodgkin lymphoma, for whom complete response, partial response or progressive disease was recorded as best overall response. Trial patients were treated with single-agent nivolumab in the multi-cohort phase II CheckMate 205 trial. An independent review committee assessed best overall response by applying the 2007 International Working Group response criteria. Trial PBMCs were obtained immediately prior to nivolumab initiation (C1D1) and on therapy at cycle 2 day 1 and cycle 4 day 1. Peripheral blood was collected in 8 mL Vacutainer Cell Preparation Tubes, from which PBMCs were isolated by centrifugation and then cryopreserved.

Genomic DNA was extracted with the Qiagen DNeasy kit from unsorted PBMCs and from negatively selected CD4+ and CD8+ fractions. Amplification of TCR beta CDR3 regions was done by immunoSEQ multiplex PCR with primers that anneal to V and J segments. Amplification bias was minimized using a synthetic immune receptor repertoire, and residual bias was removed computationally after sequencing. The authors' pipeline ran thus. Repertoire diversity was quantified as the Shannon entropy index using custom Python scripts. Unsorted, CD4+ and CD8+ repertoires were analyzed separately, except for combined analyses in which CD4+ and CD8+ sequences were merged in silico. A clone was considered expanded if an increase in frequency of at least 2-fold after treatment relative to C1D1 was found, and a pseudocount of 0.5 was applied to clones undetected at baseline. Clones with 0 or 1 copy at C1D1 were classified as singleton clones, and clones with 2 or more copies were classified as non-singleton clones. Clones expanded in unsorted samples were assigned a CD4+, CD8+ or unknown annotation through matching of protein sequences in sorted samples from the same patient. Diversity changes from C1D1 to C4D1 were tested in paired samples using Wilcoxon tests. TCRdb retrieved this table from immuneACCESS and kept in-frame rearrangements only. Not all clones are present; in checked studies, unresolved V genes account for under half, and no reason is known for the remainder. V, J and clone size derive from that table, while D and trimming were established from the DNA sequence. The sample includes around 36,000 clones, with around 87% observed a single time. The ten largest account for roughly 10% of the sample.

CDR1 and CDR2 were assigned from the germline V gene as SGHDN and FVKESK. Measured from the cysteine to the phenylalanine, the CDR3 is 17 residues long. Of all the DNA, just the CDR3 is kept, 51 bases in frame from base 1. Ends trimmed: V by 1 base, J by 6 bases; bases unmatched to a gene: 10. Note on this clone: Its antigen target is currently unknown. No base qualities exist here, and no much larger clone lies one base off it.

The TCR sequence derives from a human donor with classical Hodgkin lymphoma. The sequence joins TRBV14 to TRBJ2-7, with 12 bases matching TRBD1. The source material was peripheral blood mononuclear cells (PBMCs), sampled at baseline. The CDR3 protein is CASSQATPGQGAFEQYF. The nucleotides read TGTGCCAGCAGCCAAGCAACTCCGGGACAGGGGGCATTCGAGCAGTACTTC.